This TCR beta chain appears in the sequencing data of a study of blood T cell repertoires in COVID-19. This clone was observed a few times. CDR3 length: 14 residues. Germline V CDR1 and CDR2: SGHRS, YFSETQ. V shed 0 bases and J shed 0 bases, with 6 bases lying between them. Profiling relied on immunoSEQ multiplex PCR, and the TCRdb table lists in-frame clones only, not all of them. The table has approximately 140,000 clones, more than 70% seen once. The chain recombines TRBV5-1 with TRBJ1-1; D gene ambiguous. The sample comprised peripheral blood. This TCR was recovered from a woman aged 55-70 years with acute or convalescent COVID-19. Here the CDR3 DNA reads TGCGCCAGCAGCTTGGGACTAATGAACACTGAAGCTTTCTTT. This translates into CASSLGLMNTEAFF.